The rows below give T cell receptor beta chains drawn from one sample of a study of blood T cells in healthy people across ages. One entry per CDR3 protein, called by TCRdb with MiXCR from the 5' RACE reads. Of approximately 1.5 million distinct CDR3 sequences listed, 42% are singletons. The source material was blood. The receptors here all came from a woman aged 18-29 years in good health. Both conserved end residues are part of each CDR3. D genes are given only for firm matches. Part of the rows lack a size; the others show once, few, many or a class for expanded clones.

CASSIGQGLNTEAFF TGTGCCAGCAGTATAGGACAGGGCTTGAACACTGAAGCTTTCTTT TRBJ1-1 NA TRBD1 TRBV12-3/TRBV12-4
CASSLEGFGETQYF TGTGCCAGCAGCTTAGAGGGGTTCGGCGAGACCCAGTACTTC TRBJ2-5 NA NA TRBV7-9
CASSLESSSAFF TGCGCCAGCAGCTTAGAAAGCTCGTCAGCTTTCTTT TRBJ1-1 NA NA TRBV5-1
CASSRRDRPGETQYF TGTGCCAGCAGCCGAAGGGACAGGCCGGGAGAGACCCAGTACTTC TRBJ2-5 NA TRBD1 TRBV7-2
CSAQGRNSPLHF TGCAGTGCTCAGGGAAGAAATTCACCCCTCCACTTT TRBJ1-6 NA NA TRBV20-1
CSVGLEEPCGGYTF TGCAGCGTTGGTCTTGAGGAACCCTGCGGTGGCTACACCTTC TRBJ1-2 NA NA TRBV29-1
CASSNGGLGSYEQYF TGTGCCAGCAGCAACGGGGGTCTGGGCTCCTACGAGCAGTACTTC TRBJ2-7 NA NA TRBV6-6
CASNPSVDTQYF TGTGCCAGCAATCCTAGCGTAGATACGCAGTATTTT TRBJ2-3 many NA TRBV12-3/TRBV12-4
CSARHPQGARGTDTQYF TGCAGTGCTAGGCATCCACAGGGGGCGCGGGGCACAGATACGCAGTATTTT TRBJ2-3 few TRBD1 TRBV20-1
CASSSLDRRSSYEQYF TGCGCCAGCAGCTCCTTAGACAGGAGGAGCTCCTACGAGCAGTACTTC TRBJ2-7 NA NA TRBV5-1
CSARDPLQGSLYEQYF TGCAGTGCTAGAGATCCTCTCCAGGGAAGCCTCTACGAGCAGTACTTC TRBJ2-7 NA NA TRBV20-1
CASSLTKQDGYTF TGTGCCAGCAGCTTAACGAAGCAGGATGGCTACACCTTC TRBJ1-2 NA NA TRBV7-2
CASSLQGPDTQYF TGTGCCAGCAGCCTACAGGGGCCAGATACGCAGTATTTT TRBJ2-3 many TRBD1 TRBV5-1
CASSGLAGGLNEQFF TGTGCCAGCAGTGGGCTAGCGGGGGGGCTTAATGAGCAGTTCTTC TRBJ2-1 few TRBD2 TRBV27
CASSQDLRTGRIYGYTF TGCGCCAGCAGCCAAGACCTAAGGACGGGGAGGATCTATGGCTACACCTTC TRBJ1-2 few NA TRBV4-3
CASSSGTVGINTEAFF TGTGCCAGCAGCTCCGGGACAGTGGGGATCAACACTGAAGCTTTCTTT TRBJ1-1 NA NA TRBV21-1
CASSQARAAGNTIYF TGCGCCAGCAGCCAAGCCAGGGCGGCTGGAAACACCATATATTTT TRBJ1-3 NA NA TRBV4-1
CASSLTGMAYNEQFF TGTGCCAGCAGTTTAACAGGGATGGCCTACAATGAGCAGTTCTTC TRBJ2-1 few NA TRBV27
CASSIFGEQYF TGTGCCAGTAGTATATTTGGGGAGCAGTACTTC TRBJ2-7 NA NA TRBV19
CASSPQGTPYGYTF TGTGCCAGCAGCCCACAGGGGACCCCCTATGGCTACACCTTC TRBJ1-2 NA TRBD1 TRBV12-3/TRBV12-4
CAWSVLGGGFAEAFF TGTGCCTGGAGTGTACTGGGGGGGGGGTTTGCTGAAGCTTTCTTT TRBJ1-1 NA NA TRBV30
CASSKQGRNDEKLFF TGTGCCAGCAGCAAACAGGGTAGAAACGATGAAAAACTGTTTTTT TRBJ1-4 few NA TRBV7-2
CASSPGTGGSYGYTF TGTGCCAGCAGCCCCGGGACAGGGGGTTCCTATGGCTACACCTTC TRBJ1-2 many TRBD1 TRBV4-2
CASSVISLNTGELFF TGTGCCAGCAGTGTCATTAGCTTGAACACCGGGGAGCTGTTTTTT TRBJ2-2 few NA TRBV2
CASRTGLAGGEQYF TGTGCCAGCAGGACGGGACTAGCGGGAGGCGAGCAGTACTTC TRBJ2-7 NA TRBD2 TRBV2
CASSLNGGNQPQHF TGTGCCAGCAGTTTAAACGGGGGCAATCAGCCTCAGCATTTT TRBJ1-5 NA NA TRBV27